This T cell receptor beta chain emerged from a study of cytotoxic CD8 clonotypes in ibrutinib-treated CLL (dated by TCRdb to the early 2020s). As for the study more broadly: The cohort included around 15 treatment-naive and about a dozen relapsed/refractory patients; 17 were IGHV unmutated. Responses were partial in around 25 patients and complete in 2; after median around 65 months follow-up, around 15 stayed in remission and roughly twelve progressed. The response samples were drawn at a median of approximately 12 months into treatment, with a range of roughly 6 to 36 months. On average, each sample yielded approximately 250,000 productive templates and 94,082 productive rearrangements. Longitudinal samples were obtainable from about 30% of the 86 participants in the trial. Cryopreserved peripheral blood mononuclear cells were obtained prior to treatment, at the time of response, and at either disease progression or sustained remission. Every remission and progressive disease sample was obtained while ibrutinib was still being received by the patients.

A MiSeq instrument was used for deep resolution sequencing, which targeted depths ranging from 1 in 1 million up to 1 in 200,000 T cells, with coverage averaging 10x for each clonotype. The immunoSEQ hsTCRB Kit was used to generate the TCR beta libraries. Per the authors' processing: Data were analyzed with ImmunoSEQ Data Assistant and ImmunoSEQ Analyzer, with V, D and J genes assigned per IMGT definitions. Clonality, which ranges from 0 to 1, was calculated by subtracting the normalized Shannon entropy of productive rearrangement frequencies from one. Public clonotype analysis was restricted to overrepresented clonotypes comprising at least 0.05% of each patient's repertoire. Repertoires from about a dozen age-matched healthy donors in immuneACCESS were used as clonality controls. Drawn from immuneACCESS, this table holds only the in-frame rearrangements with V and J called that TCRdb kept. Clones are partly lost; checked studies trace under half to an unresolved V gene and leave the rest unexplained. The D gene and trimming were derived from the DNA, and the V and J assignments and clone size from that table. A total of roughly 42,000 clones appear in this sample, over 60% of them only once. Of the sample, 20% to 25% falls within the top ten clones.

Concerning this clone itself: Its antigen is still unknown. No base quality information exists; no much larger clone differs at one position.

The germline V gene specifies LGHNA as CDR1 and YNFKEQ as CDR2. V sheds 1 base and J sheds 5 bases, leaving 18 bases between their ends. The cysteine opens and the phenylalanine closes a CDR3 of 17 amino acids. Left in the record is the CDR3 DNA by itself, 51 bases read in frame from the first base. The paper's findings and limits, for the study overall: Public clonotypes were found to be uncommon and were observed to contract or remain stable during treatment; the increase in clonality was shown to reflect expansion of private clonotypes at ibrutinib response. Baseline clonality exceeded that of age-matched healthy donors and correlated strongly with circulating CD8+ T-cell counts. Clonality rose at ibrutinib response, remained stable during sustained remission, and dropped back toward baseline at progression. Sampling times were not matched between patients in sustained remission and patients whose disease was progressing, and lymph node repertoires were not examined.

What this sample's time point label stands for: roughly 2 years on ibrutinib. Around 1.8 micrograms of genomic DNA were extracted from cryopreserved PBMCs for TCR beta library preparation. Longitudinal blood samples from CLL patients receiving ibrutinib monotherapy were subjected to high-throughput TCR beta sequencing. Patients were enrolled in a phase 2 open-label single-center ibrutinib monotherapy trial. The receptor chain draws on TRBV4-2 and TRBJ2-1; a tentative D match to TRBD2 spans 6 bases. The sequences come from PBMCs, collected after 24 months of ibrutinib treatment. The sequence came from a human donor with chronic lymphocytic leukemia. CDR3 protein: CASSQGEEGMKDNEQFF. The DNA sequence is given as TGTGCCAGCAGCCAAGGGGAGGAGGGGATGAAGGACAATGAGCAGTTCTTC.